A selection of T cell receptor beta chains follows, all from one sample in a study of CD8 T cells in ankylosing spondylitis. TCRdb ran MiXCR on the 5' RACE reads and lists one entry per CDR3 protein. In the table there are 200,000 to 250,000 distinct CDR3 sequences, 8% to 10% of which are singletons. The sample was blood, either unsorted or a sorted T cell fraction (not recorded which). These TCRs come from a female donor with ankylosing spondylitis or in good health (not recorded which). The CDR3 runs from the conserved cysteine through the conserved F or W. A D gene is named only where the DNA matches it firmly. For some rows the clone size is stated as once, few or many, or as a class when expanded; others skip it.

abundance	v_gene	j_gene	d_gene	CDR3nt	CDR3aa
many	TRBV20-1	TRBJ2-7	NA	TGCAGTGCGGGGCCGAAGGGGCCCTCCTACGAGCAGTACTTC	CSAGPKGPSYEQYF
many	TRBV5-1	TRBJ2-7	TRBD2	TGCGCCAGCAGCGCGGGACTAGCGGAAGACTACGAGCAGTACTTC	CASSAGLAEDYEQYF
few	TRBV7-8	TRBJ2-3	NA	TGTGCCAGCAGGCAGCTTGGGGGGGCGTCTTTGGAAGATACGCAGTATTTT	CASRQLGGASLEDTQYF
NA	TRBV20-1	TRBJ2-7	TRBD1	TGCAGTGCCCGAAAGGGGACAGGGGGAAAGTACGAGCAGTACTTC	CSARKGTGGKYEQYF
many	TRBV7-8	TRBJ1-3	TRBD1	TGTGCCAGCAGCAACAGGGGCTACTCTGGAAACACCATATATTTT	CASSNRGYSGNTIYF
many	TRBV24-1	TRBJ2-5	TRBD2	TGTGCCACCAGTGTCCCCGGACTAGGCCAAGAGACCCAGTACTTC	CATSVPGLGQETQYF
many	TRBV7-7	TRBJ2-7	NA	TGTGCCAGCAGTCTTACTCCAGAATCCTACGAGCAGTACTTC	CASSLTPESYEQYF
many	TRBV20-1	TRBJ2-1	TRBD2	TGCAGTGCTCTCTCGCGGGACTACACCTACAATGAGCAGTTCTTC	CSALSRDYTYNEQFF
many	TRBV4-2	TRBJ2-5	NA	TGTGCCAGCAGCCAAGACCCCGGGGCAGGGGAGGCTGGGCAGTACTTC	CASSQDPGAGEAGQYF
many	TRBV9	TRBJ1-3	NA	TGTGCCAGCAGCACCAGGGACAGAAACACCATATATTTT	CASSTRDRNTIYF